The T cell receptor (beta chain) under discussion was sequenced for a study of CD8+ T cells in alopecia areata. Study-level background: Tofacitinib therapy lasting 6 to 18 months was followed by 6 months off drug. Study observations and caveats: Many expanded lesional clones remained in scalp and blood on tofacitinib. Patients showed less clear TCR sequence sharing than mice, possibly partly because of HLA diversity. Elevated clonality characterized lesional scalp relative to normal scalp, particularly in alopecia totalis/universalis.

RNA was isolated and reverse transcribed to cDNA, the sequencing template. Profiling relied on immunoSEQ multiplex PCR, and the TCRdb table lists in-frame clones only, not all of them. The profile shows 10,000 to 15,000 clones, around 67% of them singletons. The CDR3 length is 16 residues. V lost 3 bases and J lost 2, with 16 bases in between. In germline, CDR1 is LGHNA, CDR2 YNFKEQ. As concerns this clone: Its antigen is currently unknown.

The sample's treatment: oral pan-JAK inhibitor, 5-10 mg twice daily. Peripheral blood, together with lesional scalp punch biopsies, was collected from alopecia areata patients. The receptor's source is a human donor with alopecia areata. The sample was skin, taken at week 4, from a patient treated with tofacitinib. This chain links TRBV4-2 with TRBJ2-5; no definite D call. In DNA form, the CDR3 reads TGTGCCAGCAGCCACCAATGGAGACTGGAGCAAGAGACCCAGTACTTC. Protein product: CASSHQWRLEQETQYF.